The clone carrying this TCR beta chain was recorded once. The antigen remains undetermined. V dropped 7 bases and J dropped 10; count of bases not matched to a gene: 9. CDR3 length: 14 amino acids. In germline, CDR1 is MNHEY, CDR2 SMNVEV (reference sequence). These data are taken from a study of T cell clonotyping in hematopoietic cell transplantation. Study-level results: CD4 and CD8 repertoire contributions could not be separated without sorting.

The data were produced by immunoSEQ multiplex PCR, yet TCRdb's version contains in-frame clones alone and is incomplete. The sample lists some 15,000 clones; roughly 90% were seen once. Sequencing was performed on peripheral blood mononuclear cells. The TCR was taken from a man between 50 and 59 years old in good health. Some clones in this sample may be carry-over from other donors' samples. The gene calls are TRBV27 and TRBJ1-6, with TRBD1 matching over 8 bases. This chain's CDR3 is CASTLTGGSSPLHF. Written as DNA, the CDR3 is TGTGCCAGCACCTTAACAGGGGGTTCGTCACCCCTCCACTTT.